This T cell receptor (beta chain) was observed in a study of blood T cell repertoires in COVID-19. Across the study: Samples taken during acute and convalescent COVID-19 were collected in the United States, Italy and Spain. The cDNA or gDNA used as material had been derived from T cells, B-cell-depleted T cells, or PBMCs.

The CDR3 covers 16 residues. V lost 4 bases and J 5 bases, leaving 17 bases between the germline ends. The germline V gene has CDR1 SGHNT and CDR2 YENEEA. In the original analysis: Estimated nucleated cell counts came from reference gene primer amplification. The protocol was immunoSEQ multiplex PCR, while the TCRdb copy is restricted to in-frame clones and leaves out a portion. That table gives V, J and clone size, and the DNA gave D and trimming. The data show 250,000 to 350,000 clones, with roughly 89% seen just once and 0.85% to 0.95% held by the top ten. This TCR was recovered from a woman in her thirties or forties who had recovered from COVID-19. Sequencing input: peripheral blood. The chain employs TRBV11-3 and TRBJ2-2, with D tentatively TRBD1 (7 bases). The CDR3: CASSSKTGRSTGELFF. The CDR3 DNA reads TGTGCCAGCAGCTCAAAGACAGGGAGGAGTACCGGGGAGCTGTTTTTT.